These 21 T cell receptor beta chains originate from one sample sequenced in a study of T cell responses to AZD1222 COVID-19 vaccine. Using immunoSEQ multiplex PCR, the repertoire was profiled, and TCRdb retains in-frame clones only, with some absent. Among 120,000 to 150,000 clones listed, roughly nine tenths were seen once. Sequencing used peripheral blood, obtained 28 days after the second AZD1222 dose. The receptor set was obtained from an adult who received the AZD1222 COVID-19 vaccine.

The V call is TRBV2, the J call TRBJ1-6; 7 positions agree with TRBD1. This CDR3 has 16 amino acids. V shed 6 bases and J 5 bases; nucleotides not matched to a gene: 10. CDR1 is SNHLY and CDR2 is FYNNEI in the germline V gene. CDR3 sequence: CASSRDRVYDNSPLHF. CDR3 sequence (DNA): TGTGCCAGCAGCCGCGACAGGGTATACGATAATTCACCCCTCCACTTT.

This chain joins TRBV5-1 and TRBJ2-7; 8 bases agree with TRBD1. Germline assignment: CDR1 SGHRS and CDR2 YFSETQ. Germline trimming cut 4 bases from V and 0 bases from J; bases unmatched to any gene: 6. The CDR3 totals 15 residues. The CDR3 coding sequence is TGCGCCAGCAGCACGGGACAGGTTCTCTCCTACGAGCAGTACGTC. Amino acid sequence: CASSTGQVLSYEQYV.

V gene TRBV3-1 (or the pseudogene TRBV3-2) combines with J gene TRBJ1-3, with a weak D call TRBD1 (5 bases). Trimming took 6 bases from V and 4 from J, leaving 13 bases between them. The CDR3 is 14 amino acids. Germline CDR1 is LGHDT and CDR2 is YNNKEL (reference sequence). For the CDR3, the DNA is TGTGCCAGCAGACCACAGGTTTTAGGAAACACCATATATTTT. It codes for CASRPQVLGNTIYF.

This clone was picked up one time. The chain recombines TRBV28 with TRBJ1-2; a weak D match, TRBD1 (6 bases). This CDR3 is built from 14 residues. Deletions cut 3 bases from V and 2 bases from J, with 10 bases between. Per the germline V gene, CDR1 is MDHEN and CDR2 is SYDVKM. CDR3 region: CASSFTGLNYGYTF. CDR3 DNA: TGTGCCAGCAGTTTCACAGGGTTGAACTATGGCTACACCTTC.

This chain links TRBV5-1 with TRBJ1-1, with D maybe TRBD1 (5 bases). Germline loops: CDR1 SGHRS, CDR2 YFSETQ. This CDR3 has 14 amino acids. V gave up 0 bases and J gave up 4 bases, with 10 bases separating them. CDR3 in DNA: TGCGCCAGCAGCTTGGCGGGGGACGGCACTGAAGCTTTCTTT. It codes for CASSLAGDGTEAFF.

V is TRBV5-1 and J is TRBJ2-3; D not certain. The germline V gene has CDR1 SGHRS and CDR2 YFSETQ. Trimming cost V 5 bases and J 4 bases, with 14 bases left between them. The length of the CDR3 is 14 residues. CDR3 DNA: TGCGCCAGCAGTGTGGGCAGTGGGGCAGATACGCAGTATTTT. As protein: CASSVGSGADTQYF.

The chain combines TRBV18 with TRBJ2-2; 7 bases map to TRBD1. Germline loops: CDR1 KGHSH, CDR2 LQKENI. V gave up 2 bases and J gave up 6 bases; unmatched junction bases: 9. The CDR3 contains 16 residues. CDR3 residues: CASSPRQGKEAGELFF. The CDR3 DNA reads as TGTGCCAGCTCACCAAGACAGGGTAAAGAGGCCGGGGAGCTGTTTTTT.

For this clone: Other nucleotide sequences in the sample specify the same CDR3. The CDR3 protein is CAWSVGGGYTF. The CDR3 bases are TGTGCCTGGAGTGTCGGGGGTGGCTACACCTTC. The rearrangement joins TRBV30 to TRBJ1-2, with D perhaps matching TRBD1 (5 bases). V gave up 0 bases and J gave up 7 bases, with 6 bases separating them. The germline CDR1 and CDR2 sequences are GTSNPN and SVGIG (reference sequence). This CDR3 spans 11 amino acids.

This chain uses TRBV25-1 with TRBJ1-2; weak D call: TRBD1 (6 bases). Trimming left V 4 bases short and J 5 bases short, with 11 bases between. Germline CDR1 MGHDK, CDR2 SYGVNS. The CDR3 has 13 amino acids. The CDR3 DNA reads TGTGCCAGCAGTGCCCTCCAGGGGTATGGCTACACCTTC. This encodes CASSALQGYGYTF.

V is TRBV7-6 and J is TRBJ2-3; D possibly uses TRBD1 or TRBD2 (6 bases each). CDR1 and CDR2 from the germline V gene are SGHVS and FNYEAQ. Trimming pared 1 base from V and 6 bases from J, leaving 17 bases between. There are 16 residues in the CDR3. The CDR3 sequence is CASSLGGGRGGDTQYF. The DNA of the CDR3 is TGTGCCAGCAGCTTAGGGGGAGGCAGGGGTGGCGATACGCAGTATTTT.

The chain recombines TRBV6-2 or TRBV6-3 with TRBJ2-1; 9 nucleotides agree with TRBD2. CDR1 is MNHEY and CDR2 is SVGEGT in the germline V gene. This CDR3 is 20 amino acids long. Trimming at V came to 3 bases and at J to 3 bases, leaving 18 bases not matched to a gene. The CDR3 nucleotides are TGTGCCAGCAGTTATAGGCGGGGCCCCGGGACTAGCCCACTCTACAATGAGCAGTTCTTC. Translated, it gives CASSYRRGPGTSPLYNEQFF.

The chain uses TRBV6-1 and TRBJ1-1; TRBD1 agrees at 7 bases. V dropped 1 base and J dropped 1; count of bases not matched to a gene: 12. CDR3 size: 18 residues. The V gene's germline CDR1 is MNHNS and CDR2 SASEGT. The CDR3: CASSEVVEGAVRNTEAFF. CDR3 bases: TGTGCCAGCAGTGAAGTTGTGGAGGGGGCAGTGAGGAACACTGAAGCTTTCTTT.

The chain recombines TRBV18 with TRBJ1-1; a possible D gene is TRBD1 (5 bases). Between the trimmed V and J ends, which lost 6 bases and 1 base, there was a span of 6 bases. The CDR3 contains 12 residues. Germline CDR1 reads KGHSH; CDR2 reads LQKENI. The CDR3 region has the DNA TGTGCCAGCTCCGGGGGGAACACTGAAGCTTTCTTT. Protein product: CASSGGNTEAFF.

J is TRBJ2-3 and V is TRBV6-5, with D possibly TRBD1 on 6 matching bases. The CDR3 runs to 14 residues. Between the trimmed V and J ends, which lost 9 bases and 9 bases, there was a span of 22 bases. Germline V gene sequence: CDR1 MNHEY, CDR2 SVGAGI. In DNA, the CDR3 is TGTGCCAGTCGTCCACCAGGGGATGGAGTGACGCAGTATTTT. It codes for CASRPPGDGVTQYF.

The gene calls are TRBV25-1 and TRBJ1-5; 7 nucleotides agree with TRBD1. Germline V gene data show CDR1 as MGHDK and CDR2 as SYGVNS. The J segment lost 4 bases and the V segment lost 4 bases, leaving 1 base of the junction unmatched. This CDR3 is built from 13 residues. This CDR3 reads CASSADRNQPQHF. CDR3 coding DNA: TGTGCCAGCAGTGCGGACAGGAATCAGCCCCAGCATTTT.

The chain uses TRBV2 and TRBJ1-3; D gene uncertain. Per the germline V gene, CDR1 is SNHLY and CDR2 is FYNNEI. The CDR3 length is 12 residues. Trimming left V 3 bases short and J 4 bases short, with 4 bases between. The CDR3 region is CASSDRGNTIYF. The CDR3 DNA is TGTGCCAGCAGTGACAGGGGAAACACCATATATTTT.

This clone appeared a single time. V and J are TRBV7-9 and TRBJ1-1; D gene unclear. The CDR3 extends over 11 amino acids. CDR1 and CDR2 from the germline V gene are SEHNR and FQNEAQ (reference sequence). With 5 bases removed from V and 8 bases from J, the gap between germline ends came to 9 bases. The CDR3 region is CASSLTREAFF. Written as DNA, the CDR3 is TGTGCCAGCAGCCTGACTAGGGAAGCTTTCTTT.

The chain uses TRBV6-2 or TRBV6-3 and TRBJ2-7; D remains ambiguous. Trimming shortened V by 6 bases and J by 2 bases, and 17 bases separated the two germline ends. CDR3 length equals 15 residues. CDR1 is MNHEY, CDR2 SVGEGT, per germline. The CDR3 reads CASSSSMGLTYEQYF. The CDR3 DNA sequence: TGTGCCAGCAGCTCTTCTATGGGCCTTACCTACGAGCAGTACTTC.

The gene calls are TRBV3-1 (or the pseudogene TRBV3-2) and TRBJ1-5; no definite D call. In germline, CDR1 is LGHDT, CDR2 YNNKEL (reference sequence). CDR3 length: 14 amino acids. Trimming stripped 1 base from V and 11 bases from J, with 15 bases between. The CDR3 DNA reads TGTGCCAGCAGCCAAGGGCCCCGGGCCCAGGCCCAGCATTTT. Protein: CASSQGPRAQAQHF.

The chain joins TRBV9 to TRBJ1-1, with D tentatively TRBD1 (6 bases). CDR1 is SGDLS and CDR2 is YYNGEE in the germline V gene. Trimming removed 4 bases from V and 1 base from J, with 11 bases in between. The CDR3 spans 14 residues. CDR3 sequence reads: CASSPGQPNTEAFF. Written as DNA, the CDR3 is TGTGCCAGCAGCCCTGGACAGCCGAACACTGAAGCTTTCTTT.

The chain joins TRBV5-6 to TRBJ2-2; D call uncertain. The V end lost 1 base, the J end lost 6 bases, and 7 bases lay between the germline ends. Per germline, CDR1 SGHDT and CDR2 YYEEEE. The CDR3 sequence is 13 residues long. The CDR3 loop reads CASSLRAPGELFF. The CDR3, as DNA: TGTGCCAGCAGCTTGCGTGCACCCGGGGAGCTGTTTTTT. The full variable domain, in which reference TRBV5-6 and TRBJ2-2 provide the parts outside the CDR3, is DAGVTQSPTHLIKTRGQQVTLRCSPKSGHDTVSWYQQALGQGPQFIFQYYEEEERQRGNFPDRFSGHQFPNYSSELNVNALLLGDSALYLCASSLRAPGELFFGEGSRLTVL.